This T cell receptor (beta chain) was retrieved from a study of cytotoxic CD8 clonotypes in ibrutinib-treated CLL. Here immunoSEQ multiplex PCR was the method, and the copy in TCRdb shows in-frame clones only, minus some. Of 25,000 to 30,000 clones in the sample, 85% were seen once. Germline CDR1 reads SGDLS; CDR2 reads YYNGEE. With V trimmed by 4 bases and J by 3 bases, 12 bases remained unmatched. The CDR3 extends over 17 amino acids. The rearrangement links TRBV9 to TRBJ1-3; 8 nucleotides match TRBD1. The source is a human donor with chronic lymphocytic leukemia. The sample here was PBMCs, taken after 24 months of ibrutinib treatment. CDR3 sequence (DNA): TGTGCCAGCAGCCGAGAACCCCAGGGGGCTTATGGAAACACCATATATTTT. Protein: CASSREPQGAYGNTIYF.